This T cell receptor (beta chain) comes out of a study of blood T cell repertoires in COVID-19. For the study at large: COVID-19 samples collected from the United States, Italy and Spain covered acute and convalescent phases.

This CDR3 is built from 14 residues. V dropped 3 bases and J dropped 2 bases, with 14 bases sitting between them. CDR1 and CDR2 from the germline V gene are GTSNPN and SVGIG (reference sequence). Measured with immunoSEQ multiplex PCR; TCRdb has only the in-frame clones, and not every one. Of approximately 150,000 clones in the sample, roughly 80% were seen once. Material for sequencing was peripheral blood. The receptor was isolated from a man between 65 and 79 years old who had recovered from COVID-19. The V gene is TRBV30, the J gene TRBJ2-7; D might be TRBD2 (5 bases). CDR3 region: CAWSGGAAAYEQYF. The CDR3 coding sequence is TGTGCCTGGAGCGGCGGAGCGGCGGCCTACGAGCAGTACTTC.